This T cell receptor (beta chain) appears in the sequencing data of a study of blood T cells in healthy people across ages. Primed by a sample-barcoded 5' primer and a J-beta primer mix, a second PCR proceeded for roughly 6 to 12 cycles. Sequencing yielded, for each sample, at least 2.5 million paired-end reads carrying CDR3. TCRdb reanalysed the 5' RACE reads using MiXCR and keeps one entry per CDR3 protein. Of 980,000 or so distinct CDR3 sequences in the sample, roughly 52% were seen once. This CDR3 comprises 13 residues. The trim removed 8 bases at V and 8 bases at J, leaving 11 bases unmatched. Germline assignment: CDR1 SGHRS and CDR2 YFSETQ.

The sequence was collected from a man under 40 in good health. The sample taken for sequencing was blood. This chain links TRBV5-1 with TRBJ2-3; TRBD1 agrees at 7 bases. In nucleotides, the CDR3 is TGCGCCAGTGGGGACAGACAGGGCGGTACGCAGTATTTT. Amino acids: CASGDRQGGTQYF.